This passage covers 10 T cell receptor beta chains from one sample sequenced in a study of blood T cell repertoires in COVID-19 (TCRdb year 2020). The library came from the immunoSEQ multiplex PCR assay. Held by TCRdb, this immuneACCESS table contains in-frame sequences only and omits some clones. Under half of the omission traces to an unresolved V gene where checked; the cause of the rest is unknown. This sample has about 40,000 clones in its table, and 85% to 90% of those were observed once. The ten largest clones take up roughly an eighth of the sample. The specimen sequenced was peripheral blood. These receptor sequences come from a man in his 70s with acute or convalescent COVID-19.

The V call is TRBV2, the J call TRBJ2-3; 8 nucleotides line up with TRBD2. With 9 bases clipped from V and 0 bases from J, the junction kept 11 bases outside the gene matches. CDR3 length equals 16 residues. CDR1 is SNHLY, CDR2 FYNNEI, per germline. The CDR3 nucleotides are TGTGCCAGGACTACTATAGCGGGAAGGAGCACAGATACGCAGTATTTT. It codes for CARTTIAGRSTDTQYF.

The table lists this clone with a few counts. V gene TRBV28 combines with J gene TRBJ2-1; 8 positions match TRBD2. V lost 8 bases and J lost 2; bases outside the gene matches: 8. The CDR3 runs 15 residues. Germline CDR1 reads MDHEN; CDR2 reads SYDVKM. The CDR3 sequence: CASFLTSGTYNEQFF. The CDR3 DNA reads as TGTGCCAGCTTCCTTACTAGCGGTACCTACAATGAGCAGTTCTTC.

CDR3 bases: TGTGCCAGTAGTTTACAGAGACGTGACACTGAAGCTTTCTTT. It yields the protein CASSLQRRDTEAFF. V usage is TRBV19 and J usage is TRBJ1-1, with no clear D. CDR3 size: 14 residues. Trimming removed 5 bases from V and 3 bases from J, with 13 bases in between. Germline V gives CDR1 LNHDA, CDR2 SQIVND (reference sequence).

The genes are TRBV24-1 and TRBJ1-2; possible D gene TRBD1, 5 bases. V was shortened by 3 bases and J by 4 bases, with 11 bases between the two germline ends. This CDR3 is built from 14 residues. CDR1 is KGHDR, CDR2 SFDVKD, per germline. In nucleotides, the CDR3 is TGTGCCACCAGTGATCTAGACAGCTCCTATGGCTACACCTTC. Its translation is CATSDLDSSYGYTF.

CDR3 amino acids: CASSSGQGNTGELFF. Here the CDR3 DNA reads TGTGCCAGCAGCTCGGGACAGGGGAACACCGGGGAGCTGTTTTTT. This chain joins TRBV7-6 and TRBJ2-2; the match to TRBD1 covers 9 bases. Germline-derived CDR1 and CDR2 are SGHVS and FNYEAQ. V shed 4 bases and J 1 base; nucleotides not matched to a gene: 1. This CDR3 is 15 amino acids long.

The chain carries TRBV7-2 and TRBJ2-7; D gene ambiguous. Germline V CDR1 and CDR2: SGHTA, FQGNSA. This CDR3 is built from 14 residues. Trimming pared 2 bases from V and 2 bases from J, leaving 10 bases between. As DNA, the CDR3 is TGTGCCAGCAGCTTAATGACAAATACCTACGAGCAGTACTTC. Translated, it gives CASSLMTNTYEQYF.

The chain has TRBV5-8 and TRBJ1-4; 10 nucleotides line up with TRBD1. This CDR3 region has 17 residues. V was pared by 0 bases and J by 0 bases, with 2 bases of the junction left unmatched. Germline V lookup: CDR1 SGHTS, CDR2 YDEGEE. CDR3 nucleotide sequence: TGTGCCAGCAGCTTGGTCGGACAGGGGGCAACTAATGAAAAACTGTTTTTT. This encodes CASSLVGQGATNEKLFF.

This chain links TRBV29-1 with TRBJ2-3; TRBD2 matches at 8 bases. In germline, CDR1 is SQVTM, CDR2 ANQGSEA. The CDR3 is 14 amino acids. Trimming removed 6 bases from V and 6 bases from J; junction bases left unmatched: 11. CDR3 region: CSVRARGGVDTQYF. The CDR3 nucleotides read TGCAGCGTGCGGGCCCGGGGGGGGGTCGATACGCAGTATTTT.

The chain uses TRBV14 and TRBJ2-5, with D unresolved. Germline V gene data show CDR1 as SGHDN and CDR2 as FVKESK. The CDR3 is made up of 14 amino acids. The V and J ends lost 0 bases and 0 bases respectively, with 5 bases between them. The CDR3 reads CASSQDLYQETQYF. In nucleotides, the CDR3 is TGTGCCAGCAGCCAAGATCTGTACCAAGAGACCCAGTACTTC. Together with reference TRBV14 and TRBJ2-5, the CDR3 gives the full variable domain: EAGVTQFPSHSVIEKGQTVTLRCDPISGHDNLYWYRRVMGKEIKFLLHFVKESKQDESGMPNNRFLAERTGGTYSTLKVQPAELEDSGVYFCASSQDLYQETQYFGPGTRLLVL.

The chain combines TRBV21-1 with TRBJ2-6; the table calls TRBD1, which could not be checked here. TRBV21-1 is a listed pseudogene. CDR3 length: 16 residues. CDR3 residues: CASSKAGTTGANVLTF. The CDR3 DNA sequence: TGTGCCAGCAGCAAAGCGGGCACGACTGGGGCCAACGTCCTGACTTTC.